Here is one TCR beta chain with its context. Some clones are missing from TCRdb's copy, which holds only in-frame ones; the method was immunoSEQ multiplex PCR. The sample consists of 180,000 or so clones, about 90% of them appearing once. The data were taken from a study of blood T cell repertoires in COVID-19. Study-level information: Sites in the United States, Italy and Spain provided acute and convalescent COVID-19 samples. Nucleic acid was either cDNA or gDNA, and it came from T cells, B-cell-depleted T cells, or PBMCs.

Sequenced material: peripheral blood. The sequence was obtained from a woman aged 55-70 years with COVID-19, enrolled during active disease.

Here the CDR3 reads CASSLEGQYEQYF. The CDR3 DNA reads as TGTGCCAGCAGCTTAGAGGGACAGTACGAGCAGTACTTC. The chain employs TRBV11-3 and TRBJ2-7, with 7 positions matching TRBD1. The CDR3 is 13 amino acids. Germline V lookup: CDR1 SGHNT, CDR2 YENEEA. V was pared by 0 bases and J by 4 bases, with 0 bases of the junction left unmatched.